A single sample is the source of the 10 T cell receptor beta chains below, sequenced in a study of CD8 T cells in Susac syndrome. RNA totalling about 0.5 to 1 ug underwent reverse transcription with random hexamers. TCRdb re-called the immunoSEQ multiplex PCR reads with MiXCR, one entry per CDR3 protein. The sample has 170,000 or so distinct CDR3 sequences; approximately 95% are singletons. The sample was CD4+ T cells from PBMCs. The receptors shown here come from a human donor with multiple sclerosis.

As for this clonotype: The junction and the germline gene differ at one end; a read error may be behind it. The chain is built from TRBV30 and TRBJ1-2; TRBD1 might be the D (5 bases). The length of the CDR3 is 12 residues. CDR1 and CDR2 (germline): GTSNPN, SVGIG (reference sequence). CDR3 bases: TGTGCCTGGAGTGTAATGCGCCCACCAGGGATCTTC. Its translation: CAWSVMRPPGIF.

The chain couples TRBV4-1 to TRBJ2-5; 14 bases match TRBD2. The CDR3 loop spans 17 amino acids. V lost 1 base and J lost 4; bases outside the gene matches: 5. Germline V gene data show CDR1 as MGHRA and CDR2 as YSYEKL. CDR3 residues: CASSQGGTSGGRETQYF. The CDR3 DNA sequence: TGCGCCAGCAGCCAAGGGGGGACTAGCGGGGGTAGAGAGACCCAGTACTTC.

This clonotype has only one observation. The V and J genes are TRBV28 and TRBJ1-2; D not certain. The germline gives CDR1 MDHEN, CDR2 SYDVKM. V was cut by 3 bases and J by 2 bases, with 4 bases left in between. There are 12 residues in the CDR3. CDR3 protein: CASSFLNYGYTF. CDR3 DNA: TGTGCCAGCAGTTTCCTCAACTATGGCTACACCTTC.

This rearrangement joins TRBV5-1 to TRBJ2-2; 8 nucleotides agree with TRBD1. Trimming took 3 bases from V and 1 from J; bases not matched to a gene: 5. The CDR3 extends over 16 amino acids. Germline CDR1 reads SGHRS; CDR2 reads YFSETQ. CDR3 coding DNA: TGCGCCAGCAGCTACTGGACAGGGATGAACACCGGGGAGCTGTTTTTT. The encoded protein is CASSYWTGMNTGELFF.

The J gene is TRBJ2-4, the V gene TRBV7-2; 13 nucleotides line up with TRBD2. Losses at the gene ends were 1 base for V and 2 bases for J; bases not matched to a gene: 2. Germline assignment: CDR1 SGHTA and CDR2 FQGNSA. The CDR3 runs to 17 residues. The CDR3 DNA sequence: TGTGCCAGCAGCTTAGGGACTAGCGGGAGTACCAAAAACATTCAGTACTTC. Translating gives CASSLGTSGSTKNIQYF.

The chain joins TRBV3-1 to TRBJ1-1; 8 bases are shared with TRBD1. Germline CDR1 LGHDT, CDR2 YNNKEL (reference sequence). V gave up 2 bases and J gave up 3 bases; unmatched junction bases: 8. This CDR3 spans 16 amino acids. CDR3: CASSQNRGMGDTEAFF. As DNA, the CDR3 is TGTGCCAGCAGCCAAAACAGGGGGATGGGGGACACTGAAGCTTTCTTT.

The gene calls are TRBV5-5 and TRBJ2-1; 7 positions match TRBD2. Trimming cost V 4 bases and J 2 bases; bases outside gene matches: 6. This CDR3 has 15 amino acids. Germline V gives CDR1 SGHKS, CDR2 YYEKEE (reference sequence). CDR3 sequence reads: CASSMAGVAYNEQFF. CDR3 in DNA: TGTGCCAGCAGCATGGCGGGAGTTGCCTACAATGAGCAGTTCTTC.

This CDR3 reads CATSRDGAYNSPLHF. CDR3 nucleotide sequence: TGTGCCACCAGCAGAGATGGTGCTTATAATTCACCCCTCCACTTT. The chain has TRBV15 and TRBJ1-6, with D unclear. Germline V gives CDR1 LNHNV, CDR2 YYDKDF (reference sequence). This CDR3 spans 15 amino acids. V was shortened by 0 bases and J by 4 bases, with 7 bases between the two germline ends.

This chain uses TRBV7-9 with TRBJ1-3, with D perhaps matching TRBD1 (5 bases). The V and J ends lost 6 bases and 6 bases respectively, with 15 bases between them. This CDR3 has 14 amino acids. From germline, CDR1 is SEHNR and CDR2 FQNEAQ (reference sequence). The CDR3 nucleotides read TGTGCCAGCAGGTCTACAGGACTATTAAACACCATATATTTT. As protein: CASRSTGLLNTIYF.

The chain uses TRBV19 and TRBJ1-6; 9 bases map to TRBD1. CDR1 and CDR2 (germline): LNHDA, SQIVND (reference sequence). The junction had 8 bases not matched to a gene; V was cut back by 8 bases and J by 0 bases. The CDR3 has 17 amino acids. This chain's CDR3 is CASSDRGSSSYNSPLHF. CDR3 DNA: TGTGCCAGTTCCGACAGGGGGTCCAGCTCCTATAATTCACCCCTCCACTTT.